The 11 T cell receptor beta chains below were found in one sample sequenced in a study of blood T cell repertoires in COVID-19. Profiling relied on immunoSEQ multiplex PCR, and the TCRdb table lists in-frame clones only, not all of them. The table includes 150,000 to 200,000 clones, over 80% detected once. The sample comprised peripheral blood. These receptors came from a woman in her twenties or thirties with acute or convalescent COVID-19.

The CDR3, as DNA: TGTGCCAGCAGCGGTTACCAATCAGGGGCAGGATTTTATGGCTACACCTTC. Amino acids: CASSGYQSGAGFYGYTF. The J gene is TRBJ1-2, the V gene TRBV7-2, with D tentatively TRBD1 (6 bases). The CDR3 is 17 amino acids. Germline CDR1 is SGHTA and CDR2 is FQGNSA. V gave up 5 bases and J gave up 5 bases, with 24 bases separating them.

V and J are TRBV28 and TRBJ1-2; the match to TRBD1 covers 7 bases. V lost 5 bases, J lost 8 bases, and 5 bases stayed unmatched. Germline V gene sequence: CDR1 MDHEN, CDR2 SYDVKM. This CDR3 has 12 residues. The CDR3 reads CASSRTGWGYTF. CDR3 nucleotide sequence: TGTGCCAGCAGTAGGACAGGTTGGGGCTACACCTTC.

This chain connects TRBV7-2 to TRBJ2-3, with 9 bases fitting TRBD1. The ends lost 6 bases at V and 6 bases at J; junction bases unmatched: 13. The CDR3 covers 16 residues. Germline CDR1 is SGHTA and CDR2 is FQGNSA. CDR3: CASRQLPGQGLDTQYF. CDR3 sequence (DNA): TGTGCCAGCAGGCAGTTGCCGGGACAGGGTCTGGATACGCAGTATTTT. The full variable domain, with the rest looked up from reference TRBV7-2 and TRBJ2-3, is GAGVSQSPSNKVTEKGKDVELRCDPISGHTALYWYRQSLGQGLEFLIYFQGNSAPDKSGLPSDRFSAERTGGSVSTLTIQRTQQEDSAVYLCASRQLPGQGLDTQYFGPGTRLTVL.

V and J are TRBV7-9 and TRBJ2-1; D might be TRBD2 (6 bases). Deletions cut 1 base from V and 7 bases from J, with 8 bases between. The germline CDR1 and CDR2 sequences are SEHNR and FQNEAQ (reference sequence). This CDR3 has 13 amino acids. The CDR3 is CASSLGGVNEQFF. DNA for the CDR3: TGTGCCAGCAGCTTAGGGGGGGTGAATGAGCAGTTCTTC.

This chain uses TRBV11-2 with TRBJ2-7; a possible D gene is TRBD2 (7 bases). V was cut by 5 bases and J by 1 base, with 15 bases left in between. CDR1 and CDR2 from the germline V gene are SGHAT and FQNNGV. This CDR3 region has 15 residues. CDR3 residues: CASSREGGTSYEQYF. The CDR3, as DNA: TGTGCCAGCAGCCGCGAGGGGGGGACTTCCTACGAGCAGTACTTC.

The chain links TRBV11-3 to TRBJ2-5; perhaps TRBD1 as D (6 bases). Per the germline V gene, CDR1 is SGHNT and CDR2 is YENEEA. This CDR3 has 14 amino acids. Trimming cost V 5 bases and J 1 base, with 11 bases left between them. The CDR3 is CASSPKDSQETQYF. CDR3 DNA: TGTGCCAGCAGCCCAAAGGACAGCCAAGAGACCCAGTACTTC.

This chain connects TRBV28 to TRBJ1-2; the match to TRBD1 covers 7 bases. With 4 bases clipped from V and 5 bases from J, the junction kept 13 bases outside the gene matches. The CDR3 has 16 amino acids. Per the germline V gene, CDR1 is MDHEN and CDR2 is SYDVKM. The CDR3 loop reads CASSSRRQGEKYGYTF. As DNA, the CDR3 is TGTGCCAGCAGTTCAAGAAGACAGGGTGAAAAGTATGGCTACACCTTC.

The table lists this clone with a few counts. The V call is TRBV19, the J call TRBJ2-3; a weak D match, TRBD2 (6 bases). V shed 9 bases and J shed 1 base, with 20 bases lying between them. There are 16 residues in the CDR3. Germline V gene data show CDR1 as LNHDA and CDR2 as SQIVND (reference sequence). The CDR3, as DNA: TGTGCCAGCCGCCGGAGTTTAGCGGCACGCACAGATACGCAGTATTTT. Translating gives CASRRSLAARTDTQYF. Full variable domain (missing parts from reference TRBV19 and TRBJ2-3): DGGITQSPKYLFRKEGQNVTLSCEQNLNHDAMYWYRQDPGQGLRLIYYSQIVNDFQKGDIAEGYSVSREKKESFPLTVTSAQKNPTAFYLCASRRSLAARTDTQYFGPGTRLTVL.

The chain combines TRBV13 with TRBJ1-1, with a tentative D call TRBD1 (5 bases). CDR1 is PRHDT, CDR2 FYEKMQ, per germline (reference sequence). CDR3 length: 13 residues. The germline V and J ends were trimmed by 4 bases and 10 bases, with 16 bases remaining between them. CDR3 residues: CASSSRAREGAFF. The CDR3 DNA follows: TGTGCCAGCAGCTCTAGAGCCAGGGAGGGAGCTTTCTTT.

The chain has TRBV5-1 and TRBJ2-7, with a tentative D call TRBD2 (5 bases). This CDR3 is 14 amino acids long. Trimming left V 4 bases short and J 4 bases short, with 15 bases between. Looked up from germline, CDR1 is SGHRS and CDR2 is YFSETQ. CDR3 sequence reads: CASSLLGSEYEQYF. DNA of the CDR3: TGCGCCAGCAGCCTATTGGGGAGCGAGTACGAGCAGTACTTC.

V is TRBV19 and J is TRBJ1-2; perhaps TRBD1 as D (5 bases). This CDR3 region has 14 residues. Trimming removed 0 bases at V and 4 bases at J, with 9 bases between. Germline V gene sequence: CDR1 LNHDA, CDR2 SQIVND (reference sequence). DNA for the CDR3: TGTGCCAGTAGTATAGAGGACAACTCCTATGGCTACACCTTC. Translated, it gives CASSIEDNSYGYTF.